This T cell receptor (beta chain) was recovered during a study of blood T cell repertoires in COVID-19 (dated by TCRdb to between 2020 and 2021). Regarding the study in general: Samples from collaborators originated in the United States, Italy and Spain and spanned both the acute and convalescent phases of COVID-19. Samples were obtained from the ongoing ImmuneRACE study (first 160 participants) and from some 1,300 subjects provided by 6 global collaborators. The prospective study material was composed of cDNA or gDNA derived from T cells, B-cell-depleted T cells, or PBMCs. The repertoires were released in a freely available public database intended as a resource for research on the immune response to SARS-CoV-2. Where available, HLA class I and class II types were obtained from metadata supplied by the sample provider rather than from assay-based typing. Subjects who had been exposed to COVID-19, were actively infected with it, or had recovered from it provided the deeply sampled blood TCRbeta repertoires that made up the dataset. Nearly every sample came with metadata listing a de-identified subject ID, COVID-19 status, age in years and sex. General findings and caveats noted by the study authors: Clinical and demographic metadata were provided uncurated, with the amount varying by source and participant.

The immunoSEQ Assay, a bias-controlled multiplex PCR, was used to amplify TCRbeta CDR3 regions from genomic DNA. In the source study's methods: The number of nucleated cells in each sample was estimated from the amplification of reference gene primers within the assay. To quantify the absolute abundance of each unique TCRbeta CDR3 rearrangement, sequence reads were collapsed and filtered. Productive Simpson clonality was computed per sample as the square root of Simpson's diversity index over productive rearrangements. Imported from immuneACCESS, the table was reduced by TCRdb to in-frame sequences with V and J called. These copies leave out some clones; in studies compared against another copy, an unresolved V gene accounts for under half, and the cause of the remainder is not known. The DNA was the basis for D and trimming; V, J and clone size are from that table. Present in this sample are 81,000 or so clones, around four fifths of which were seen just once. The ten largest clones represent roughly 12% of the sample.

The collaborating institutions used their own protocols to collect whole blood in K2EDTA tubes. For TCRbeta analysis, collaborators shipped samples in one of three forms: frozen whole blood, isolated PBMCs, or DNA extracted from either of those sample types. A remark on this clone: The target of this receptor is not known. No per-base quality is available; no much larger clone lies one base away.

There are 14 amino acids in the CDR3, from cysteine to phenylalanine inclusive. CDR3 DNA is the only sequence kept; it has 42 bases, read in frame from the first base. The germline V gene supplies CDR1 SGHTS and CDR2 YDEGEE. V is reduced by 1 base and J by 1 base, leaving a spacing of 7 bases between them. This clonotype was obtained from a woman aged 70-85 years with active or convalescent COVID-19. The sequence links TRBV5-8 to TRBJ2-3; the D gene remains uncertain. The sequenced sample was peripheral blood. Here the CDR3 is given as CASSLSRGTDTQYF. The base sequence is TGTGCCAGCAGCTTGTCACGGGGCACAGATACGCAGTATTTT. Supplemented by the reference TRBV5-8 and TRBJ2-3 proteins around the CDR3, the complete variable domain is EAGVTQSPTHLIKTRGQQATLRCSPISGHTSVYWYQQALGLGLQFLLWYDEGEERNRGNFPPRFSGRQFPNYSSELNVNALELEDSALYLCASSLSRGTDTQYFGPGTRLTVL.